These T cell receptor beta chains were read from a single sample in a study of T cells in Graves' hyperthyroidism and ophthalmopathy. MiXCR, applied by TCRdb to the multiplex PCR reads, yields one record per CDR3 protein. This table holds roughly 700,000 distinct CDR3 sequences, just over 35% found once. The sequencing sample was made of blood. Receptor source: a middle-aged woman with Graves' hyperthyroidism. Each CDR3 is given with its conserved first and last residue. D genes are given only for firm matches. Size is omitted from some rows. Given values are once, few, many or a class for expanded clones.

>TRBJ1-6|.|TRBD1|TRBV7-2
TGTGCCAGCAGCTCAACCGGGACAGATGGTTCACCCCTCCACTTT
CASSSTGTDGSPLHF
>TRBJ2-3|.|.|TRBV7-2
TGTGCCAGCAGCGTAGCCGTGGCTCCGAATACGCAGTATTTT
CASSVAVAPNTQYF
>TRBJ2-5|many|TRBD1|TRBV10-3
TGTGCCATCAGTGAGTCTACTGGGACAGGGCGATTAGAGACCCAGTACTTC
CAISESTGTGRLETQYF
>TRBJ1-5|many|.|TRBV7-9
TGTGCCAGCAGCCCTACGGGGGACGGCAATCAGCCCCAGCATTTT
CASSPTGDGNQPQHF
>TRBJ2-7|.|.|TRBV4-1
TGCGCCAGCAGCCAAGATCCGGCGGAGAGCTCCTACGAGCAGTACTTC
CASSQDPAESSYEQYF
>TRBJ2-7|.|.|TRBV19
TGTGCCAGTAGTATTAGAGAATGGGGAACCTACGAGCAGTACTTC
CASSIREWGTYEQYF
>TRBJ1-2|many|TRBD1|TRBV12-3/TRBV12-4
TGTGCCAGCAGCCCGCAGGAGGGGGCCAGCTATGGCTACACCTTC
CASSPQEGASYGYTF
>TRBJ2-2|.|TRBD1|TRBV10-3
TGTGCCAGCATCACAGGGGTCACCGGGGAGCTGTTTTTT
CASITGVTGELFF
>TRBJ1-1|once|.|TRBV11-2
TGTGCCAGCAGCTTAGATGTCAGGGGCCGGGGGAACACTGAAGCTTTCTTT
CASSLDVRGRGNTEAFF
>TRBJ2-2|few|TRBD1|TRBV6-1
TGTGCCAGCAGGCCGACAGGGATGAACACCGGGGAGCTGTTTTTT
CASRPTGMNTGELFF
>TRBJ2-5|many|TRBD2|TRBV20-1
TGCAGTGCTCCCTTCGCGAGGCGGGAGGACTCTCTGTACCAAGAGACCCAGTACTTC
CSAPFARREDSLYQETQYF
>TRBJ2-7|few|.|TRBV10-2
TGCGCCAGCAGTGAGTCACGTGCCGCCTACGAGCAGTACTTC
CASSESRAAYEQYF
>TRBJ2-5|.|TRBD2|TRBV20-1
TGCAGTGCGCATGACGGGCTAGCGGGGAAAGAGACCCAGTACTTC
CSAHDGLAGKETQYF
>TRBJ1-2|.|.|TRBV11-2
TGTGCCAGCAGCTTAGGCAGTGCTGGAGCTTATGGCTACACCTTC
CASSLGSAGAYGYTF
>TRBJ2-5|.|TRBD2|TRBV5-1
TGCGCCAGCGGGGAAGGGACTAGCGGGGGCGAGACCCAGTACTTC
CASGEGTSGGETQYF
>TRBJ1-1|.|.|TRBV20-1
TGCAGTGCTCTAGATGTCGCCGCTGAAGCTTTCTTT
CSALDVAAEAFF
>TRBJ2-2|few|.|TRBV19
TGTGCCAGTAGCGAGAGGGGGACCGGGGAGCTGTTTTTT
CASSERGTGELFF
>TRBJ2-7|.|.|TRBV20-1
TGCAGTGCTGGACTGATGGACTTCCCCACGGGCGAGCAGTACTTC
CSAGLMDFPTGEQYF
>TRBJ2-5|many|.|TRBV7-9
TGTGCCAGCAGCCCAACCAGGGACCTCGGAAGGGAGACCCAGTACTTC
CASSPTRDLGRETQYF
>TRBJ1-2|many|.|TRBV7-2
TGTGCCAGCAGCTTAGTAGGGGAGGATGGCTACACCTTC
CASSLVGEDGYTF
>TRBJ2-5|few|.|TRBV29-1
TGCAGCGTTGGATCCGGGCGACGAGAGACCCAGTACTTC
CSVGSGRRETQYF
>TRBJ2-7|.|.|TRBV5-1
TGCGCCAGCAGCTTGAGCCTTGGAGAGAGCTACGTGCAGTACTTC
CASSLSLGESYVQYF
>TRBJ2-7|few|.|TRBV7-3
TGTGCCAGCATTCTGGGCTACGAGCAGTACTTC
CASILGYEQYF
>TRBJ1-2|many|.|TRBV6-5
TGTGCCAGTCTTTCGGATCTCAACTATGGCTACACCTTC
CASLSDLNYGYTF
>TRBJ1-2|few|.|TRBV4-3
TGCGCCAGCAGCCAAACTGGGCTTGGGGATGGCTACACCTTC
CASSQTGLGDGYTF
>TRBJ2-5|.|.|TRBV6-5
TGTGCCAGCAGTTACTCGGGCAGTATGCCCCAGTACTTC
CASSYSGSMPQYF
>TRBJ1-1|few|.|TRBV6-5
TGTGCCAGCAGTTACTTGGGGGGGGCTGAAGCTTTCTTT
CASSYLGGAEAFF
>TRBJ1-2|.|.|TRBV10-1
TGCGCCAGCGGTCAGGGCTACACCTTC
CASGQGYTF
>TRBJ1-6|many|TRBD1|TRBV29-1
TGCAGCATCCGACAGGGTCGGGGTTCACCCCTCCACTTT
CSIRQGRGSPLHF